The 13 T cell receptor beta chains below come from one sample, sequenced in a study of blood T cell repertoires in COVID-19. Repertoires were generated with immunoSEQ multiplex PCR, while TCRdb's copy carries only in-frame clones and drops some. The sample includes approximately 170,000 clones, around 86% of them seen just once. Sequencing input: peripheral blood. The receptors were sampled from a woman aged 80 or older with COVID-19, enrolled during active disease.

The chain combines TRBV5-1 with TRBJ2-3, with 9 bases identical to TRBD2. CDR1 and CDR2 (germline): SGHRS, YFSETQ. Unmatched junction bases numbered 3, after V lost 0 bases and J lost 1 base. The length of the CDR3 is 16 residues. The CDR3: CASSLAPSGGTDTQYF. The CDR3 region has the DNA TGCGCCAGCAGCTTGGCCCCTAGCGGGGGCACAGATACGCAGTATTTT.

This clone was seen a single time. This rearrangement joins TRBV7-2 to TRBJ1-3, with a weak D call TRBD1 (5 bases). CDR3 length: 15 residues. Germline V gene data show CDR1 as SGHTA and CDR2 as FQGNSA. V lost 3 bases to trimming and J lost 6 bases, with 15 bases between them. The CDR3 loop is CASSFDRLSANTIYF. The CDR3 bases are TGTGCCAGCAGCTTTGACAGACTGAGTGCAAACACCATATATTTT.

CDR3 loop: CASSLEGTASYEQYF. CDR3 nucleotide sequence: TGTGCCAGCAGCTTGGAGGGGACAGCTTCCTACGAGCAGTACTTC. The rearrangement joins TRBV5-5 to TRBJ2-7; 7 nucleotides agree with TRBD1. Germline lookup yields CDR1 SGHKS and CDR2 YYEKEE (reference sequence). CDR3 length: 15 amino acids. V was pared by 0 bases and J by 1 base, with 4 bases of the junction left unmatched.

This chain joins TRBV10-3 and TRBJ2-2, with 7 bases matching TRBD2. CDR3 length equals 17 residues. Germline values: CDR1 ENHRY, CDR2 SYGVKD. V dropped 6 bases and J dropped 0; count of bases not matched to a gene: 10. The CDR3 sequence: CAIRMSLADSNTGELFF. DNA for the CDR3: TGTGCCATCAGGATGAGTCTAGCGGACTCGAACACCGGGGAGCTGTTTTTT.

V gene TRBV2 combines with J gene TRBJ1-2, with D perhaps TRBD1 (5 bases). This CDR3 is built from 14 residues. Germline-derived CDR1 and CDR2 are SNHLY and FYNNEI. V lost 6 bases and J lost 0, with 11 bases in between. The CDR3 loop reads CASRETATNYGYTF. CDR3 in DNA: TGTGCCAGCAGGGAGACAGCAACTAACTATGGCTACACCTTC.

This chain uses TRBV6-6 with TRBJ2-7; D perhaps matches TRBD2 (6 bases). V lost 6 bases and J 0 bases, leaving 15 bases between the germline ends. Germline CDR1 reads MNHNY; CDR2 reads SVGAGI (reference sequence). There are 15 residues in the CDR3. The chain's CDR3 is CASSPPGLDSYEQYF. CDR3 nucleotides: TGTGCCAGCAGCCCACCGGGACTCGACTCCTACGAGCAGTACTTC.

The rearrangement joins TRBV6-2 or TRBV6-3 to TRBJ1-2; unclear D gene. Germline CDR1 reads MNHEY; CDR2 reads SVGEGT. The CDR3 spans 12 residues. Trimming removed 6 bases from V and 8 bases from J, with 13 bases in between. The chain's CDR3 is CASSPTEEGYTF. DNA for the CDR3: TGTGCCAGCAGCCCGACCGAGGAGGGCTACACCTTC.

The rearrangement links TRBV2 to TRBJ2-5, with D hard to call. V was trimmed by 5 bases and J by 5 bases, leaving 15 bases between them. This CDR3 contains 14 residues. The germline V gene encodes CDR1 SNHLY and CDR2 FYNNEI. The CDR3 reads CASSKTPAEETQYF. CDR3 DNA sequence: TGTGCCAGCAGTAAAACACCGGCGGAGGAGACCCAGTACTTC.

This clone turned up a few times. The chain is built from TRBV5-4 and TRBJ1-4; 7 bases map to TRBD1. V gave up 0 bases and J gave up 4 bases; unmatched junction bases: 0. This CDR3 region has 14 residues. Per the germline V gene, CDR1 is SGHNT and CDR2 is YYREEE (reference sequence). For the CDR3, the DNA is TGTGCCAGCAGCTTGGACAGGGGTAATGAAAAACTGTTTTTT. Amino acids: CASSLDRGNEKLFF.

The chain recombines TRBV6-2 or TRBV6-3 with TRBJ1-4; D gene unclear. This CDR3 has 14 residues. CDR1 MNHEY and CDR2 SVGEGT come from the germline V gene. Trimming removed 6 bases at V and 0 bases at J, with 8 bases between. The CDR3 loop is CASSAGATNEKLFF. The CDR3 DNA reads TGTGCCAGCAGCGCCGGGGCAACTAATGAAAAACTGTTTTTT.

V is TRBV19 and J is TRBJ1-5; 7 positions match TRBD1. CDR3 size: 15 residues. Germline CDR1 LNHDA, CDR2 SQIVND (reference sequence). Losses at the gene ends were 4 bases for V and 3 bases for J; bases not matched to a gene: 6. CDR3 nucleotide sequence: TGTGCCAGTAGTACTACAGGGGCCCTCAATCAGCCCCAGCATTTT. This sequence encodes CASSTTGALNQPQHF.

This clone was recorded once. The chain combines TRBV7-3 with TRBJ2-3; D is unclear. The CDR3 runs to 14 residues. Trimming shortened V by 4 bases and J by 2 bases, and 10 bases separated the two germline ends. CDR1 SGHTA and CDR2 FQGTGA come from the germline V gene. The CDR3 region has the DNA TGTGCCAGCAGCTCATCCCAGGTCACAGATACGCAGTATTTT. This encodes CASSSSQVTDTQYF.

This chain joins TRBV28 and TRBJ2-7; D might be TRBD1 (5 bases). The germline V gene encodes CDR1 MDHEN and CDR2 SYDVKM. The CDR3 covers 14 residues. V gave up 6 bases and J gave up 5 bases, with 17 bases separating them. The CDR3 DNA reads as TGTGCCAGCAGCTCCGAAGGGGTTCTTGACGAGCAGTACTTC. This codes for CASSSEGVLDEQYF. Full variable domain (missing parts from reference TRBV28 and TRBJ2-7): DVKVTQSSRYLVKRTGEKVFLECVQDMDHENMFWYRQDPGLGLRLIYFSYDVKMKEKGDIPEGYSVSREKKERFSLILESASTNQTSMYLCASSSEGVLDEQYFGPGTRLTVT.